This T cell receptor beta chain was sequenced in a study of T cells in Graves' hyperthyroidism and ophthalmopathy. Only a few counts were recorded for this clonotype. Antigen unknown. Germline CDR1 is DFQATT and CDR2 is SNEGSKA (reference sequence). The V gene lost 7 bases and the J gene lost 3 bases, with 25 bases spanning the gap. There are 17 residues in the CDR3. TCR beta CDR3 regions were amplified from RNA. TCR CDR3 regions were first amplified by RT-PCR with HTBI primers. Each CDR3 protein gets one entry after TCRdb re-called the multiplex PCR reads with MiXCR. The sample lists hundreds of thousands of distinct CDR3 sequences, 11% to 15% occurring once. General study results and limits: The model made its ophthalmopathy prediction, and onset followed a median around 6.5 months later.

This sequence originates from a young woman with Graves' hyperthyroidism. Sequencing was done on a sample of blood. This sequence joins TRBV20-1 and TRBJ1-5; TRBD1 is a possible D gene (6 bases). CDR3 coding DNA: TGCAGTGTTTATCACGGGACATCCTATTCCATCAATCAGCCCCAGCATTTT. Its translation: CSVYHGTSYSINQPQHF.